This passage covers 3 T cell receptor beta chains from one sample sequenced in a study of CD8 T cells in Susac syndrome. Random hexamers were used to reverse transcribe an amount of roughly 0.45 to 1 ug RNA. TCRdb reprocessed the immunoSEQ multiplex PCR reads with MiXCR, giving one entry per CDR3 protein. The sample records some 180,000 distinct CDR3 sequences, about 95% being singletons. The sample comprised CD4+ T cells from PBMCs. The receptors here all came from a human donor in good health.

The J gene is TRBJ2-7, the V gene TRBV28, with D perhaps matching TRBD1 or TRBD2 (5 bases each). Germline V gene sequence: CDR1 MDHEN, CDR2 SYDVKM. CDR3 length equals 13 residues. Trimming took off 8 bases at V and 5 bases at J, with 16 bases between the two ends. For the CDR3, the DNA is TGTGCCAGCGTGGGGGATAGCGTCAACGAGCAGTACTTC. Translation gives CASVGDSVNEQYF.

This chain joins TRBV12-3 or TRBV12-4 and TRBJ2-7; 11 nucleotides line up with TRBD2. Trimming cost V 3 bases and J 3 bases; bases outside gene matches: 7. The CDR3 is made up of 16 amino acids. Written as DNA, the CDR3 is TGTGCCAGCAGTTTTACTGGACTAGCGGGCCTCTACGAGCAGTACTTC. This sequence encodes CASSFTGLAGLYEQYF.

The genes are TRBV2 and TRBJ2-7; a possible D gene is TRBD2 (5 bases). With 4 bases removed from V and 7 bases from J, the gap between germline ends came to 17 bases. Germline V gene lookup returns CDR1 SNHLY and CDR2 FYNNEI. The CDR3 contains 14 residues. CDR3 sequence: CASSVGGPVIEQYF. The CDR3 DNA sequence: TGTGCCAGCAGTGTAGGAGGACCGGTAATTGAGCAGTACTTC.